The sequence of this TCR beta chain was determined in a study of shared clonotypes between healthy human individuals. General study findings and limits: Relative to memory subsets, naive subsets generally showed larger estimated richness.

HIV-negative, healthy adults without recent acute infections or vaccinations were the donors. Everyone who donated was a Caucasian adult who lived in Nashville, Tennessee. The length of the CDR3 is 13 residues. V gave up 4 bases and J gave up 8 bases, with 14 bases separating them. Germline V gives CDR1 MNHNS, CDR2 SASEGT. The repertoire was sequenced with immunoSEQ multiplex PCR; TCRdb's copy has only in-frame clones and lacks some. Of around 990,000 clones listed, approximately 80% were seen once; the top ten hold approximately 0.9%. With regard to this clone: Its antigen is still unknown.

The sample consisted of memory CD4+ T cells from PBMCs. The subset denotes: CD45RA-negative fraction. This rearrangement joins TRBV6-1 to TRBJ1-2; possibly TRBD1 for D (5 bases). This receptor was taken from a man between 18 and 29 years old in good health. Some clones in this sample may be carry-over from other donors' samples. The CDR3 sequence is CASSVRGESGYTF. CDR3 bases: TGTGCCAGCAGTGTGAGAGGGGAGTCGGGCTACACCTTC.